Listed below are T cell receptor beta chains from one sample, sequenced in a study of blood T cell repertoires in COVID-19. Clones were read by immunoSEQ multiplex PCR, and TCRdb kept only the in-frame ones, dropping some. This sample yields over 40,000 clones, of which roughly 85% are seen a single time; 2.5% to 3% belongs to the top ten. Sequencing used peripheral blood. Source of these receptors: a woman of 80 years or more with acute or convalescent COVID-19. Both conserved end residues are trimmed from each CDR3. D genes are given only for firm matches.

>TRBV19|TRBJ2-1|TRBD2
ASSIDRGSGGVSYNEQF
>TRBV3-1/TRBV3-2|TRBJ2-1|TRBD1
ASSARDRLDNEQF
>TRBV30|TRBJ1-1|-
AWSYRAALEAF
>TRBV18|TRBJ1-1|-
ASSLGGTDNTEAF
>TRBV19|TRBJ2-7|TRBD1
ASSLRDRDYEQY
>TRBV21-1|TRBJ2-7|-
ASSKGPPLLEQY
>TRBV13|TRBJ2-1|TRBD2
ASSAGGPRYNEQF
>TRBV11-2|TRBJ2-7|TRBD1
ASSRGTGTYEQY
>TRBV5-6|TRBJ1-2|TRBD1
ASSRGQGDYGYT
>TRBV15|TRBJ2-7|-
ATSRDRGRYEQY
>TRBV5-4|TRBJ2-1|TRBD2
ASSSPGLAGVHEQF
>TRBV9|TRBJ1-3|TRBD1
ASSTRQGGSGNTIY
>TRBV7-9|TRBJ1-2|-
ASSQGWGGANYGYT
>TRBV6-5|TRBJ2-6|-
ASSSPLLSGANVLT
>TRBV24-1|TRBJ2-1|-
ATSDGGINEQF
>TRBV19|TRBJ1-5|TRBD1
ASRTGRENQPQH
>TRBV6-6|TRBJ2-7|-
ASTKEEGYEQY
>TRBV14|TRBJ1-1|-
ASSQTKKGTEAF
>TRBV5-8|TRBJ2-5|-
ASSIKGGANQETQY
>TRBV4-2|TRBJ1-2|TRBD1
ASSHGQGDGYT
>TRBV25-1|TRBJ1-1|-
ASSEIRGNTEAF
>TRBV7-6|TRBJ2-5|TRBD2
ASSLGGGAGEETQY
>TRBV19|TRBJ1-2|-
ASSTTGSYGYT
>TRBV10-3|TRBJ1-6|TRBD1
AISGDRESSYNSPLH
>TRBV21-1|TRBJ1-6|-
ATEWDRYNSPLH
>TRBV29-1|TRBJ1-2|TRBD1
SVEGQGGLSGYT
>TRBV9|TRBJ1-6|-
ASSRGGTLH
>TRBV5-1|TRBJ1-3|TRBD1
ASSSGTAAGNTIY
>TRBV6-1|TRBJ2-1|-
ASSETSSSYNEQF
>TRBV19|TRBJ1-1|-
ASREGRTEAF
>TRBV30|TRBJ1-2|-
AWSEGGARGYT
>TRBV7-8|TRBJ2-1|-
ASSPLGGLYNEQF
>TRBV7-9|TRBJ1-4|-
ASSSEVPSGEKLF
>TRBV27|TRBJ2-7|TRBD1
ASSLSNRGLEQY
>TRBV11-2|TRBJ1-1|TRBD1
ASSLGTGATEAF
>TRBV5-4|TRBJ1-6|TRBD1
ASSLDRGQSPLH
>TRBV3-1/TRBV3-2|TRBJ2-2|-
ASSQDAARGELF
>TRBV6-5|TRBJ2-7|-
ASSYSQVRSYEQY